Shown below are 32 T cell receptor beta chains from a single sample sequenced in a study of vaccination and CD4 T cells after COVID-19. These receptors are not linked to any known antigen. Sequencing of the DNA from cultured CD4+ T cells was carried out with the Oncomine TCR Beta short-read assay. In TCRdb, the PCR reads were re-called with MiXCR into one record per CDR3 protein. The table lists under 13,000 distinct CDR3 sequences, roughly 82% of them singletons. The treatment here: approximately 9-day PBMC culture with coronavirus spike peptide pools or control peptides (ViraFEST assay). Sequencing used CD4+ T cells from blood, cultured in vitro. These receptors originate from a human donor who had recovered from COVID-19.

This clonotype was recorded only once. The rearrangement joins TRBV28 to TRBJ2-2; 9 nucleotides line up with TRBD1. The V gene's germline CDR1 is MDHEN and CDR2 SYDVKM. This CDR3 region has 17 residues. With 2 bases clipped from V and 0 bases from J, the junction kept 4 bases outside the gene matches. The CDR3 nucleotides read TGTGCCAGCAGTTTAAACGGACAGGGGCCGAACACCGGGGAGCTGTTTTTT. Translating it yields CASSLNGQGPNTGELFF.

This sequence joins TRBV27 and TRBJ1-2; perhaps TRBD1 as D (6 bases). V lost 4 bases, J lost 7 bases, and 19 bases lay in between. This CDR3 region has 15 residues. Germline V gene sequence: CDR1 MNHEY, CDR2 SMNVEV (reference sequence). The CDR3 bases are TGTGCCAGCAGTTCTCTTGGGGGGGCGCAAAGTGGCTACACCTTC. Translated, it gives CASSSLGGAQSGYTF.

This chain joins TRBV6-5 and TRBJ1-1; weak D call: TRBD1 (5 bases). Per the germline V gene, CDR1 is MNHEY and CDR2 is SVGAGI. Trimming pared 3 bases from V and 1 base from J, leaving 12 bases between. The CDR3 runs 15 residues. In nucleotides, the CDR3 is TGTGCCAGCAGTTATGACCGGGGGAAGAACACTGAAGCTTTCTTT. Translating it yields CASSYDRGKNTEAFF.

This rearrangement joins TRBV6-4 to TRBJ1-5; D ambiguous. Germline V gene sequence: CDR1 MRHNA, CDR2 SNTAGT. Trimming removed 4 bases at V and 6 bases at J, with 16 bases between. This CDR3 is built from 15 residues. DNA for the CDR3: TGTGCCAGCAGTGCCACGGGAAATCCCGGTCAGCCCCAGCATTTT. This encodes CASSATGNPGQPQHF.

V and J are TRBV6-1 and TRBJ1-5; 9 nucleotides match TRBD1. This CDR3 spans 14 amino acids. V trimming: 11 bases; J trimming: 6 bases; junction bases outside the gene matches: 11. Per germline, CDR1 MNHNS and CDR2 SASEGT. Here the CDR3 DNA reads TGTGCCGGCTCAAGACAGGGGGGGAGTCAGCCCCAGCATTTT. It specifies CAGSRQGGSQPQHF.

This clonotype appeared a single time. The chain has TRBV5-1 and TRBJ1-1; D is unclear. Trimming left V 7 bases short and J 11 bases short, with 24 bases between. This CDR3 comprises 14 residues. The germline V gene encodes CDR1 SGHRS and CDR2 YFSETQ. The CDR3 loop is CASGKDGRGMGAFF. The CDR3 coding sequence is TGCGCCAGCGGAAAAGACGGGCGAGGTATGGGGGCTTTCTTT.

This clonotype was detected once. This sequence joins TRBV20-1 and TRBJ1-2; tentative D call: TRBD1 (6 bases). Trimming shortened V by 5 bases and J by 8 bases, and 18 bases separated the two germline ends. CDR3 length: 13 residues. Germline V gene data show CDR1 as DFQATT and CDR2 as SNEGSKA (reference sequence). CDR3 in amino acids: CSAPTQGLRGYTF. The CDR3 DNA follows: TGCAGTGCTCCCACCCAGGGGCTGCGGGGCTACACCTTC.

This clonotype was recorded a few times. The chain employs TRBV4-2 and TRBJ1-5; D unresolved. V was trimmed by 1 base and J by 2 bases, leaving 15 bases between them. The V gene's germline CDR1 is LGHNA and CDR2 YNFKEQ. The CDR3 is 17 amino acids. The CDR3: CASSQVYGYRGNQPQHF. DNA of the CDR3: TGTGCCAGCAGCCAAGTTTATGGGTATAGGGGCAATCAGCCCCAGCATTTT.

CDR3 amino acids: CASSLAPGGLNTEAFF. The CDR3 coding sequence is TGTGCCAGCAGCTTAGCTCCAGGGGGCCTGAACACTGAAGCTTTCTTT. This sequence joins TRBV7-2 and TRBJ1-1; TRBD1 agrees at 8 bases. The CDR3 is 16 residues long. V gave up 0 bases and J gave up 0 bases; unmatched junction bases: 3. CDR1 and CDR2 (germline): SGHTA, FQGNSA. The full variable domain, with the rest looked up from reference TRBV7-2 and TRBJ1-1, is GAGVSQSPSNKVTEKGKDVELRCDPISGHTALYWYRQSLGQGLEFLIYFQGNSAPDKSGLPSDRFSAERTGGSVSTLTIQRTQQEDSAVYLCASSLAPGGLNTEAFFGQGTRLTVV.

The chain couples TRBV27 to TRBJ2-7; tentatively, D is TRBD2 (5 bases). This CDR3 is 15 amino acids long. V lost 2 bases and J 1 base, leaving 12 bases between the germline ends. CDR1 is MNHEY, CDR2 SMNVEV, per germline (reference sequence). CDR3 loop: CASSLLEGQSYEQYF. CDR3 bases: TGTGCCAGCAGTTTACTTGAGGGTCAGTCCTACGAGCAGTACTTC.

The J gene is TRBJ2-3, the V gene TRBV7-2; 9 bases line up with TRBD2. The V gene end was trimmed by 5 bases and the J gene end by 2 bases; junction bases not matched to a gene: 17. Germline V gives CDR1 SGHTA, CDR2 FQGNSA. The CDR3 loop spans 19 amino acids. In DNA form, the CDR3 reads TGTGCCAGCAGCGACCATCTATGGCTAGCGGGAAGGTCCACAGATACGCAGTATTTT. Its translation is CASSDHLWLAGRSTDTQYF.

The CDR3 region is CRGLAAEGGTQYF. The CDR3 nucleotides read TGCAGGGGACTAGCGGCAGAAGGGGGTACGCAGTATTTT. This chain uses TRBV20-1 with TRBJ2-3; 11 bases map to TRBD2. This CDR3 contains 13 residues. The germline V gene has CDR1 DFQATT and CDR2 SNEGSKA (reference sequence).

This clonotype appeared once. The chain carries TRBV15 and TRBJ2-1; a weak D match, TRBD2 (6 bases). From germline, CDR1 is LNHNV and CDR2 YYDKDF (reference sequence). The CDR3 has 19 residues. The V and J ends lost 1 base and 1 base respectively, with 20 bases between them. The CDR3 sequence is CATSRGQRRRELSYNEQFF. CDR3 in DNA: TGTGCCACCAGCAGAGGACAAAGGAGGCGGGAATTGTCCTACAATGAGCAGTTCTTC.

The chain combines TRBV6-5 with TRBJ2-2, with 8 bases aligning to TRBD1. The CDR3 runs to 16 residues. After removal of 2 bases from V and 5 bases from J, the junction contained 7 bases not matched to a gene. Germline loops: CDR1 MNHEY, CDR2 SVGAGI. The CDR3 region has the DNA TGTGCCAGCAGTTACGCCCGAACAGGGGGGACCGGGGAGCTGTTTTTT. Amino acid sequence: CASSYARTGGTGELFF.

The chain carries TRBV7-9 and TRBJ1-2; weak D call: TRBD1 (5 bases). Trimming shortened V by 0 bases and J by 6 bases, and 14 bases separated the two germline ends. Germline-derived CDR1 and CDR2 are SEHNR and FQNEAQ (reference sequence). The CDR3 sequence is 15 residues long. The CDR3: CASSLAEGPGDGYTF. The CDR3 DNA sequence: TGTGCCAGCAGCTTAGCGGAGGGGCCTGGGGATGGCTACACCTTC.

In DNA, the CDR3 is TGTGCCAGCAGTTACGAGGACAGGGTTACTCAGCCCCAGCATTTT. Translation: CASSYEDRVTQPQHF. The chain employs TRBV6-2 or TRBV6-3 and TRBJ1-5, with TRBD1 matching 8 bases. CDR1 and CDR2 (germline): MNHEY, SVGEGT. The CDR3 is 15 amino acids. Trimming cost V 2 bases and J 6 bases; bases outside gene matches: 6.

This sequence joins TRBV20-1 and TRBJ2-5, with 8 bases that match TRBD2. Germline CDR1 DFQATT, CDR2 SNEGSKA (reference sequence). The CDR3 is 16 amino acids. V lost 1 base and J lost 0; bases outside the gene matches: 7. In nucleotides, the CDR3 is TGCAGTGCTAGAGTAGTGGCTAGCGGGTACCAAGAGACCCAGTACTTC. Translation: CSARVVASGYQETQYF.

V usage is TRBV20-1 and J usage is TRBJ1-5, with D possibly being TRBD1 (6 bases). The germline gives CDR1 DFQATT, CDR2 SNEGSKA (reference sequence). The V gene lost 6 bases and the J gene lost 0 bases, with 15 bases spanning the gap. The CDR3 contains 15 residues. The CDR3 is CSALGGAYSNQPQHF. CDR3 in DNA: TGCAGTGCGCTCGGGGGGGCATATAGCAATCAGCCCCAGCATTTT.

The chain links TRBV11-2 to TRBJ1-1, with unresolved D. Germline CDR1 SGHAT, CDR2 FQNNGV. With 5 bases removed from V and 1 base from J, the gap between germline ends came to 8 bases. There are 13 residues in the CDR3. The CDR3 loop reads CASSRGRNTEAFF. In DNA form, the CDR3 reads TGTGCCAGCAGCCGAGGGAGGAACACTGAAGCTTTCTTT.

This clonotype was detected once. This chain connects TRBV7-2 to TRBJ2-2; 15 nucleotides agree with TRBD2. Trimming removed 1 base from V and 0 bases from J; junction bases left unmatched: 6. Germline lookup yields CDR1 SGHTA and CDR2 FQGNSA. The CDR3 has 20 amino acids. The CDR3 DNA follows: TGTGCCAGCAGCTTAGGATTGGGACTAGCGGGGGGATCGAACACCGGGGAGCTGTTTTTT. It codes for CASSLGLGLAGGSNTGELFF.

This chain links TRBV11-3 with TRBJ1-5; D is uncertain. V was trimmed by 1 base and J by 3 bases, leaving 13 bases between them. This CDR3 is built from 16 residues. The germline gives CDR1 SGHNT, CDR2 YENEEA. CDR3 DNA sequence: TGTGCCAGCAGCTTAGTGGTATCGGTTCTCAATCAGCCCCAGCATTTT. This encodes CASSLVVSVLNQPQHF.

The chain has TRBV4-3 and TRBJ1-5, with TRBD1 as a possible D gene (6 bases). Germline V lookup: CDR1 LGHNA, CDR2 YSLEER. The ends were cut back, 4 bases at V and 5 bases at J, with 15 bases in the middle. The CDR3 is 15 residues long. As DNA, the CDR3 is TGCGCCAGCAGCCGCTACAGGGAGAACGATCAGCCCCAGCATTTT. It encodes CASSRYRENDQPQHF.

The chain employs TRBV6-1 and TRBJ2-2; D perhaps matches TRBD1 (6 bases). From germline, CDR1 is MNHNS and CDR2 SASEGT. The CDR3 consists of 16 residues. Trimming removed 6 bases from V and 3 bases from J, with 17 bases in between. The DNA for the CDR3 is TGTGCCAGCAGAGCCCGGGGACATTCTGACACCGGGGAGCTGTTTTTT. Protein: CASRARGHSDTGELFF.

This chain uses TRBV27 with TRBJ1-5; D is ambiguous. Germline-derived CDR1 and CDR2 are MNHEY and SMNVEV (reference sequence). This CDR3 is 15 amino acids long. Trimming stripped 6 bases from V and 2 bases from J, with 14 bases between. The CDR3 is CASSPLGSRNQPQHF. For the CDR3, the DNA is TGTGCCAGCAGCCCCCTTGGGAGCCGCAATCAGCCCCAGCATTTT.

This chain joins TRBV24-1 and TRBJ2-1; 10 bases are a match to TRBD2. This CDR3 is built from 16 residues. Germline assignment: CDR1 KGHDR and CDR2 SFDVKD. Losses at the gene ends were 6 bases for V and 6 bases for J; bases not matched to a gene: 10. This chain's CDR3 is CATSSNRLAGTNEQFF. The DNA for the CDR3 is TGTGCCACCAGTTCCAACCGACTAGCGGGTACCAATGAGCAGTTCTTC.

The chain employs TRBV20-1 and TRBJ1-2; 7 bases are shared with TRBD1. Germline trimming cut 6 bases from V and 7 bases from J; bases unmatched to any gene: 2. CDR1 is DFQATT, CDR2 SNEGSKA, per germline (reference sequence). This CDR3 is built from 10 residues. CDR3 coding DNA: TGCAGTGCAGGACAGGTTGGCTACACCTTC. It translates to CSAGQVGYTF.

The chain uses TRBV21-1 and TRBJ1-3. TRBV21-1 is reported as a pseudogene. The CDR3 is 15 amino acids. CDR3 amino acids: CASRTAGYSGNTIYF. In DNA form, the CDR3 reads TGTGCCAGCCGCACAGCGGGATACTCTGGAAACACCATATATTTT.

This clonotype was seen a few times. The rearrangement links TRBV20-1 to TRBJ1-1, with no clear D. Germline-derived CDR1 and CDR2 are DFQATT and SNEGSKA (reference sequence). The CDR3 is 10 amino acids. Trimming removed 6 bases at V and 7 bases at J, with 9 bases between. The CDR3 sequence is CSAEPGEAFF. CDR3 nucleotides: TGCAGTGCAGAACCGGGTGAAGCTTTCTTT.

This clonotype was seen a few times. A junction end diverges from the germline sequence, so it may reflect a read error. The J gene is TRBJ1-2, the V gene TRBV2, with 7 bases that match TRBD1. Looked up from germline, CDR1 is SNHLY and CDR2 is FYNNEI. The CDR3 totals 13 residues. The CDR3 sequence: CASSEDRLYDYTF. As DNA, the CDR3 is TGTGCCAGCAGTGAGGACAGGCTCTATGACTACACCTTC.

The V and J genes are TRBV29-1 and TRBJ1-5; maybe TRBD1 (5 bases). This CDR3 comprises 13 residues. Deletions cut 0 bases from V and 6 bases from J, with 9 bases between. CDR1 and CDR2 from the germline V gene are SQVTM and ANQGSEA. DNA of the CDR3: TGCAGCGTTGAAGAGGGTAGGGGTCAGCCCCAGCATTTT. Encoded protein: CSVEEGRGQPQHF.

The CDR3 region is CATSDLTGSEAFF. The CDR3, as DNA: TGTGCCACCAGTGATTTGACGGGGTCTGAAGCTTTCTTT. This chain uses TRBV24-1 with TRBJ1-1; no reliable D call. In germline, CDR1 is KGHDR, CDR2 SFDVKD. The CDR3 is 13 amino acids. V was pared by 0 bases and J by 6 bases, with 7 bases between.

V and J are TRBV27 and TRBJ2-3, with 13 positions matching TRBD2. The V segment lost 5 bases and the J segment 3 bases; nucleotides outside the gene matches: 8. Germline values: CDR1 MNHEY, CDR2 SMNVEV (reference sequence). The CDR3 loop spans 17 amino acids. The CDR3 DNA is TGTGCCAGCAGTCCCTTCCGGACTAGCGGGAGAACAGATACGCAGTATTTT. Protein product: CASSPFRTSGRTDTQYF.